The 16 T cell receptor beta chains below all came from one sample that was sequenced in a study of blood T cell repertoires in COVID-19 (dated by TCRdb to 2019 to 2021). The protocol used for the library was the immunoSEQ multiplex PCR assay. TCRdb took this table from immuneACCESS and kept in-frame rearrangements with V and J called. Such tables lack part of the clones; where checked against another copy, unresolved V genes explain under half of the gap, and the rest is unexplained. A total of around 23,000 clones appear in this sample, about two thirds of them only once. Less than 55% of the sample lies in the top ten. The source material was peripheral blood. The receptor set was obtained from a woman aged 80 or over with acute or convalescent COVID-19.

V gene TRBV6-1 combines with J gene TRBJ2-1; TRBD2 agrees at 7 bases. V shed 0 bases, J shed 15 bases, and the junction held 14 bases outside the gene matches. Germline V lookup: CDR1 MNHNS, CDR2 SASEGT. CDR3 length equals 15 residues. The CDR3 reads CASSEALLAERVLFF. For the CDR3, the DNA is TGTGCCAGCAGTGAAGCCTTGCTAGCGGAGAGGGTTTTGTTCTTC.

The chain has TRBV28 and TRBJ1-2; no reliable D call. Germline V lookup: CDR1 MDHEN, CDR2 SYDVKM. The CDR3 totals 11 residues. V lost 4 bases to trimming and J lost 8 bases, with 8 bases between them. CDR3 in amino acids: CASSSSRGYTF. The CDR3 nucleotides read TGTGCCAGCAGTTCTAGTAGGGGCTACACCTTC.

The CDR3 loop is CASSYRTSDNEQFF. The CDR3 nucleotides read TGTGCCAGCAGCTACCGGACTAGCGACAATGAGCAGTTCTTC. The chain joins TRBV7-2 to TRBJ2-1, with 9 bases fitting TRBD2. V dropped 4 bases and J dropped 5; count of bases not matched to a gene: 3. The CDR3 covers 14 residues. Germline values: CDR1 SGHTA, CDR2 FQGNSA.

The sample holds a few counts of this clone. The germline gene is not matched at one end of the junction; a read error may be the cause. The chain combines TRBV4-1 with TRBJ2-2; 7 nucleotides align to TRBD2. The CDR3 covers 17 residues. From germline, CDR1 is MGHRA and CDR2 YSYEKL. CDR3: CASRQGVSSGYTGELFF. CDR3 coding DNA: TGCGCCAGCAGACAAGGGGTGTCTAGCGGATACACCGGGGAGCTGTTTTTT.

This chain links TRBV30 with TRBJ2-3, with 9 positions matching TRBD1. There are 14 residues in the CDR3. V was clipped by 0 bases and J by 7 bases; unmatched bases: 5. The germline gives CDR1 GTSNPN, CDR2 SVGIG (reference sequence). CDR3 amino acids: CAWSVGQGINTQYF. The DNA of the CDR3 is TGTGCCTGGAGTGTTGGACAGGGGATTAATACGCAGTATTTT.

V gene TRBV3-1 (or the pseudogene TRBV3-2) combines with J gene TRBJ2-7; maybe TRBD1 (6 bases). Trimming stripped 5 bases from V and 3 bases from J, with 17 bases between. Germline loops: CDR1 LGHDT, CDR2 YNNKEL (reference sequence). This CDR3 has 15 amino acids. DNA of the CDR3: TGTGCCAGCAGCTCCACAGGGTCCGTACTCTACGAGCAGTACTTC. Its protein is CASSSTGSVLYEQYF.

CDR3 DNA: TGTGCCAGCAGCCCGTCAGGGTGGAGAATGAACACTGAAGCTTTCTTT. It translates to CASSPSGWRMNTEAFF. This chain connects TRBV5-6 to TRBJ1-1, with a weak D call TRBD1 (5 bases). The V and J ends lost 4 bases and 0 bases respectively, with 16 bases between them. The CDR3 loop spans 16 amino acids. The germline CDR1 and CDR2 sequences are SGHDT and YYEEEE.

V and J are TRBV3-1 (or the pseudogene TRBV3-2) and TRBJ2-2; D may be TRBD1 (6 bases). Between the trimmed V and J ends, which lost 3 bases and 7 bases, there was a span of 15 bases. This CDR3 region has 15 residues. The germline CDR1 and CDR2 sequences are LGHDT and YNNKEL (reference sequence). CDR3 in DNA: TGTGCCAGCAGCCAGGCATGCAGAGGGGGCGGGGAGCTGTTTTTT. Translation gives CASSQACRGGGELFF.

CDR3 sequence: CASSQPGENYGYTF. As DNA, the CDR3 is TGTGCCAGCAGCCAGCCAGGGGAAAACTATGGCTACACCTTC. The gene calls are TRBV3-1 (or the pseudogene TRBV3-2) and TRBJ1-2, with TRBD1 as a possible D gene (6 bases). The length of the CDR3 is 14 residues. CDR1 LGHDT and CDR2 YNNKEL come from the germline V gene (reference sequence). Trimming pared 3 bases from V and 2 bases from J, leaving 10 bases between.

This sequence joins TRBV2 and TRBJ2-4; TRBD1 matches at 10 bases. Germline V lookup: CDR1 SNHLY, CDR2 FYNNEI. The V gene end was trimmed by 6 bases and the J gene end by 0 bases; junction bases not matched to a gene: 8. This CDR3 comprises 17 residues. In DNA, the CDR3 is TGTGCCAGCAGGAAAGACAGGGGGCTAGAAGCCAAAAACATTCAGTACTTC. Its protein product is CASRKDRGLEAKNIQYF. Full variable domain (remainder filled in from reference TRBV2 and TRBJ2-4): EPEVTQTPSHQVTQMGQEVILRCVPISNHLYFYWYRQILGQKVEFLVSFYNNEISEKSEIFDDQFSVERPDGSNFTLKIRSTKLEDSAMYFCASRKDRGLEAKNIQYFGAGTRLSVL.

CDR3 DNA sequence: TGTGCCAGCAGCTCGGACAGGGCCACTTATGGCTACACCTTC. This encodes CASSSDRATYGYTF. The rearrangement uses TRBV7-2 and TRBJ1-2; 8 bases agree with TRBD1. Trimming at V came to 4 bases and at J to 5 bases, leaving 6 bases not matched to a gene. The germline gives CDR1 SGHTA, CDR2 FQGNSA. The CDR3 is 14 amino acids.

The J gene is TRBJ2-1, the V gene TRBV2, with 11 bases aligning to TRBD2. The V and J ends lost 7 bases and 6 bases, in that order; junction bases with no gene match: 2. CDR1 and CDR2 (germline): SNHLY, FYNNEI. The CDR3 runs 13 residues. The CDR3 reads CASNLAGGNEQFF. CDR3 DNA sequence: TGTGCCAGCAATCTAGCGGGAGGCAATGAGCAGTTCTTC.

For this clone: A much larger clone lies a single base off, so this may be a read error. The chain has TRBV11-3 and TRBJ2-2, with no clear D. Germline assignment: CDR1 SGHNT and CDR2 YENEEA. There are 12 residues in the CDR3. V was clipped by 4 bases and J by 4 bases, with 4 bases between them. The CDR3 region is CASSSSTGELFF. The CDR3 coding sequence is TGTGCCAGCAGCTCCAGCACCGGGGAGCTGTTTTTT.

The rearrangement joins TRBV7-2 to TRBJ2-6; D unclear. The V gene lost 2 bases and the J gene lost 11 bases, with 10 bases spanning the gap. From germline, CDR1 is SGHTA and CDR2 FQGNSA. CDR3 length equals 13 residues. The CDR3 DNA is TGTGCCAGCAGCTTACAGCACCGGGACGTCCTGACTTTC. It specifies CASSLQHRDVLTF. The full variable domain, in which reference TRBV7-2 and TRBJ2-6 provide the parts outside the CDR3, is GAGVSQSPSNKVTEKGKDVELRCDPISGHTALYWYRQSLGQGLEFLIYFQGNSAPDKSGLPSDRFSAERTGGSVSTLTIQRTQQEDSAVYLCASSLQHRDVLTFGAGSRLTVL.

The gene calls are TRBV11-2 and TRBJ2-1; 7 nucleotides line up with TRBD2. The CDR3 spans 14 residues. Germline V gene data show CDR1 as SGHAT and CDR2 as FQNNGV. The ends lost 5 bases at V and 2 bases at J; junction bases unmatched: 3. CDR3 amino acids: CASSRSGAYNEQFF. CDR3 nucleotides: TGTGCCAGCAGCCGAAGCGGGGCCTACAATGAGCAGTTCTTC.

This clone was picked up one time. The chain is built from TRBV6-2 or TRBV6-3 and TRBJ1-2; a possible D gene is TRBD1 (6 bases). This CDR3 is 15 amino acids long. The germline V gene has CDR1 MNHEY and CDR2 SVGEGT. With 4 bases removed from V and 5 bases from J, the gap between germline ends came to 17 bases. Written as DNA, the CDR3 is TGTGCCAGCAGTTTTATTCCACAGGGCCGGTATGGCTACACCTTC. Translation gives CASSFIPQGRYGYTF.